The T cell receptor (beta chain) under discussion was sequenced for a study of blood T cell repertoires in COVID-19 (dated by TCRdb to about 2020). At the level of the whole study: Samples from collaborators originated in the United States, Italy and Spain and spanned both the acute and convalescent phases of COVID-19. The prospective study material was composed of cDNA or gDNA derived from T cells, B-cell-depleted T cells, or PBMCs. The dataset comprised deeply sampled blood TCRbeta repertoires from subjects exposed to, actively infected with, or recovered from COVID-19. A freely available public database, intended as a resource for researchers studying the immune response to SARS-CoV-2, is where the repertoires were released. The samples were drawn from two sources: the first 160 participants of the ongoing ImmuneRACE study, and 1,000 to 1,500 subjects contributed by 6 global collaborators. The sample metadata nearly always contained a de-identified subject ID, COVID-19 status, age in years and sex. Where available, HLA class I and class II types were obtained from metadata supplied by the sample provider rather than from assay-based typing.

The collaborating institutions used their own protocols to collect whole blood in K2EDTA tubes. For TCRbeta analysis, collaborators shipped samples in one of three forms: frozen whole blood, isolated PBMCs, or DNA extracted from either of those sample types. Broader findings and caveats from the paper: How much clinical and demographic metadata was included differed by source and by participant, and the metadata was provided uncurated.

About this clone: No antigen is known for it. No per-base quality is available; no much larger clone lies one base away.

As encoded in the germline V gene (reference sequence), CDR1 is SEHNR while CDR2 is FQNEAQ. The CDR3 goes from the cysteine to the phenylalanine over 16 residues. Only the CDR3 DNA is retained, 48 bases long and in frame from the first base. Relative to germline, V is missing 4 bases and J is missing 2 bases, with 6 bases of the junction outside any gene match. TCRbeta CDR3 regions were amplified from genomic DNA by means of the immunoSEQ Assay, a bias-controlled multiplex PCR. As for how the authors treated the data: Nucleated cell counts per sample were estimated from amplification of reference gene primers within the assay. To quantify the absolute abundance of each unique TCRbeta CDR3 rearrangement, sequence reads were collapsed and filtered. For each sample, productive Simpson clonality was calculated as the square root of Simpson's diversity index across productive rearrangements. What TCRdb holds here is the immuneACCESS table cut down to in-frame rearrangements. Part of the clones is not present; checked against another copy, under half of the missing clones reflect an unresolved V gene, and the others are unexplained. D and trimming come from the DNA, and the V and J calls and clone size come from that table. The sample has 62,000 or so clones on record, around nine tenths of them singletons. The top ten hold roughly 2.3% of the sample.

The receptor was derived from a human donor in a cohort sampled during active COVID-19. This chain joins TRBV7-9 to TRBJ2-1, with 9 middle bases fitting TRBD2. The source material was peripheral blood. The DNA sequence is as follows: TGTGCCAGCAGCTCCTCTAGCGGGGCGACCTACAATGAGCAGTTCTTC. Its coded protein is CASSSSSGATYNEQFF.